This TCR beta chain is from a study of CD8+ T cells in alopecia areata. The wider study: For 6 to 18 months, tofacitinib was taken, and 6 months off drug followed.

Study-level points and caveats: Tofacitinib delivered significant drops in scalp clonality and in expanded CD8+ clones among the top 100.

Documented treatment: oral pan-JAK inhibitor, 5-10 mg twice daily. In regard to this clone: Its antigen is unidentified. A junction boundary mismatches the germline segment, possibly from a read error.

The CDR3 is made up of 11 amino acids. CDR1 MNHEY and CDR2 SVGAGI come from the germline V gene. Extraction and reverse transcription of RNA yielded cDNA as the sequencing template. The repertoire was sequenced with immunoSEQ multiplex PCR; TCRdb's copy has only in-frame clones and lacks some. The repertoire holds under 200,000 clones, 50% to 65% seen once, with 13% to 15% in the top ten. The sequences come from CD4+ T cells sorted from blood, collected at week 24, from a patient treated with tofacitinib. The genes are TRBV6-5 and TRBJ2-7; tentative D call: TRBD2 (5 bases). The receptor was isolated from a human donor with alopecia areata. The DNA for the CDR3 is TGTGCCAGCAGTTACTCCGGGATCGAACACTTC. This gives the protein CASSYSGIEHF.